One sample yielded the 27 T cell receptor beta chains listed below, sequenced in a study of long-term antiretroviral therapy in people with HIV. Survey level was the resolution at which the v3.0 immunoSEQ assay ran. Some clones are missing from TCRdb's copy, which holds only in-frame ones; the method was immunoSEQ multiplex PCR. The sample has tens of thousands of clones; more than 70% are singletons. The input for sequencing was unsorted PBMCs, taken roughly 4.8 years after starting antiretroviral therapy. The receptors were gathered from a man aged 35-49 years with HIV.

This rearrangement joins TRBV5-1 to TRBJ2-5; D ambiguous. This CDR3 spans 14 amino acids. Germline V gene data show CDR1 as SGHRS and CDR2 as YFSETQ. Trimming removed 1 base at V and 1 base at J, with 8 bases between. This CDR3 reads CASSLSPPQETQYF. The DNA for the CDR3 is TGCGCCAGCAGCTTGTCACCACCCCAAGAGACCCAGTACTTC. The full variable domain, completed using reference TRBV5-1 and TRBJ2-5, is KAGVTQTPRYLIKTRGQQVTLSCSPISGHRSVSWYQQTPGQGLQFLFEYFSETQRNKGNFPGRFSGRQFSNSRSEMNVSTLELGDSALYLCASSLSPPQETQYFGPGTRLLVL.

CDR3 DNA: TGTGCCAGCTCCCCGGCGGGACAGGATCGTGAAAAACTGTTTTTT. Its translation is CASSPAGQDREKLFF. The genes are TRBV6-6 and TRBJ1-4; 8 bases are shared with TRBD1. Germline V lookup: CDR1 MNHNY, CDR2 SVGAGI (reference sequence). The J segment lost 7 bases and the V segment lost 8 bases, leaving 12 bases of the junction unmatched. The CDR3 length is 15 residues.

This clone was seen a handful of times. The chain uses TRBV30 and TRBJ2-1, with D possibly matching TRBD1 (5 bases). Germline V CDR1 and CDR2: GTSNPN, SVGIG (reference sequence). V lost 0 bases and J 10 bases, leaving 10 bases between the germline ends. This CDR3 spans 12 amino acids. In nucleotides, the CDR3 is TGTGCCTGGAGTGTCCAGGGTGGGGAGCAGTTCTTC. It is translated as CAWSVQGGEQFF.

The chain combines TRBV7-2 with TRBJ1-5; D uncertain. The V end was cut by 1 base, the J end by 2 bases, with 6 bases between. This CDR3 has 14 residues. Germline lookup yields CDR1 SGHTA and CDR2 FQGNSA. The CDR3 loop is CASSLDRGNQPQHF. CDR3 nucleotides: TGTGCCAGCAGCTTAGATCGGGGCAATCAGCCCCAGCATTTT.

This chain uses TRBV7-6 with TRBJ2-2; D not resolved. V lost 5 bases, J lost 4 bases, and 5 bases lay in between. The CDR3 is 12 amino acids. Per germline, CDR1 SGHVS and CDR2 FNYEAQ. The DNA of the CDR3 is TGTGCCAGCAGCCTGCCCACCGGGGAGCTGTTTTTT. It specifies CASSLPTGELFF.

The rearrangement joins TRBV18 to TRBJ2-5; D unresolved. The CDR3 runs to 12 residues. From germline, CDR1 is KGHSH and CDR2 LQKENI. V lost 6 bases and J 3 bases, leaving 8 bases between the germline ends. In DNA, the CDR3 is TGTGCCAGCTCGGCGTTCGAAGAGACCCAGTACTTC. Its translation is CASSAFEETQYF.

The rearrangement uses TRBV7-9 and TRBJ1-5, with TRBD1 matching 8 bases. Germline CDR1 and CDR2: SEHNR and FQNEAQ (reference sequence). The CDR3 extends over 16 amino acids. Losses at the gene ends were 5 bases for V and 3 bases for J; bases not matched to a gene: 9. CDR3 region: CASSPEGQGINQPQHF. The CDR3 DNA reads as TGTGCCAGCAGCCCCGAAGGACAGGGTATCAATCAGCCCCAGCATTTT.

Written as DNA, the CDR3 is TGTGCCAGTAGTAAAATAGCGGGGGGCACAGATACGCAGTATTTT. This encodes CASSKIAGGTDTQYF. V gene TRBV19 combines with J gene TRBJ2-3; 9 nucleotides align to TRBD2. V lost 4 bases and J lost 1; bases outside the gene matches: 3. The length of the CDR3 is 15 residues. Germline CDR1 LNHDA, CDR2 SQIVND (reference sequence).

This CDR3 is CASSLAGGGVNTEAFF. CDR3 nucleotide sequence: TGCGCCAGCAGCTTGGCCGGGGGAGGGGTGAACACTGAAGCTTTCTTT. V and J are TRBV5-1 and TRBJ1-1; weak D call: TRBD1 (5 bases). The CDR3 is 16 amino acids. CDR1 is SGHRS, CDR2 YFSETQ, per germline. The V gene lost 0 bases and the J gene lost 0 bases, with 12 bases spanning the gap.

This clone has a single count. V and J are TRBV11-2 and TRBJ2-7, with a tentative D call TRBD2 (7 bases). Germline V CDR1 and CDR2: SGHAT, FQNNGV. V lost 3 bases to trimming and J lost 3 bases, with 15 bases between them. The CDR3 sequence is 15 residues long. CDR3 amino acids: CASSLGGGGFYEQYF. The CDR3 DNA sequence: TGTGCCAGCAGCTTGGGGGGCGGGGGATTCTACGAGCAGTACTTC.

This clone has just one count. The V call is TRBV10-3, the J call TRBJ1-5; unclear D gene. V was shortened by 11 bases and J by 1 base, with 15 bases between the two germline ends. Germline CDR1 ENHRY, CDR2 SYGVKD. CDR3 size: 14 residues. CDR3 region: CAVKDDSSNQPQHF. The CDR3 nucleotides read TGTGCCGTAAAGGATGACTCGAGCAATCAGCCCCAGCATTTT.

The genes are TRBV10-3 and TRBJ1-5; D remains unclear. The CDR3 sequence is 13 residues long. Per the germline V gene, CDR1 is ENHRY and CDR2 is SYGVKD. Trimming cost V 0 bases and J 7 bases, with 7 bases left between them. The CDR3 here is CAISESEVQPQHF. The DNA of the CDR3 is TGTGCCATCAGTGAGTCAGAGGTCCAGCCCCAGCATTTT.

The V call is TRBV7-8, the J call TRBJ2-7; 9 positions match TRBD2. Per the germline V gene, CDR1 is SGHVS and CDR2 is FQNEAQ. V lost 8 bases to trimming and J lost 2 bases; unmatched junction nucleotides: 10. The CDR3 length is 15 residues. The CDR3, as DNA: TGTGCCAGCGCTCCGGGACTAGCTAACACCTACGAGCAGTACTTC. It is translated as CASAPGLANTYEQYF.

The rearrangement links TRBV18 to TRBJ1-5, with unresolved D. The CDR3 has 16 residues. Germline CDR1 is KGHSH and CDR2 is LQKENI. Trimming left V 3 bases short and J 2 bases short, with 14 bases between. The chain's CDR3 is CASSPRAVLGNQPQHF. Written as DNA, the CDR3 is TGTGCCAGCTCACCCCGTGCGGTCTTGGGCAATCAGCCCCAGCATTTT. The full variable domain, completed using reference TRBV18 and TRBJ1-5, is NAGVMQNPRHLVRRRGQEARLRCSPMKGHSHVYWYRQLPEEGLKFMVYLQKENIIDESGMPKERFSAEFPKEGPSILRIQQVVRGDSAAYFCASSPRAVLGNQPQHFGDGTRLSIL.

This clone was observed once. This CDR3 reads CASSLLAGGLNEQFF. The CDR3 coding sequence is TGTGCCAGCAGCCTGCTAGCGGGAGGTTTGAATGAGCAGTTCTTC. The J gene is TRBJ2-1, the V gene TRBV28; 11 bases fit TRBD2. Per the germline V gene, CDR1 is MDHEN and CDR2 is SYDVKM. The trim removed 6 bases at V and 7 bases at J, leaving 8 bases unmatched. The CDR3 contains 15 residues. Full variable domain (remainder filled in from reference TRBV28 and TRBJ2-1): DVKVTQSSRYLVKRTGEKVFLECVQDMDHENMFWYRQDPGLGLRLIYFSYDVKMKEKGDIPEGYSVSREKKERFSLILESASTNQTSMYLCASSLLAGGLNEQFFGPGTRLTVL.

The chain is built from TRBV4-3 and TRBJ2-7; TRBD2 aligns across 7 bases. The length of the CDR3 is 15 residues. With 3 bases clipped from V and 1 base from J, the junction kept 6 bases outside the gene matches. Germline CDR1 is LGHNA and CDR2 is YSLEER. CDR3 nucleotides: TGCGCCAGCAGCCAGGAACTAGCGCCTTCCTACGAGCAGTACTTC. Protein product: CASSQELAPSYEQYF.

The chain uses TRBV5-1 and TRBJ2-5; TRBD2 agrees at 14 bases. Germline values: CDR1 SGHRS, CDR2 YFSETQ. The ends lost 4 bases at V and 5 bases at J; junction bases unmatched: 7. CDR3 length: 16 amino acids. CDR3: CASSQTSGGAGETQYF. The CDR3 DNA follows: TGCGCCAGCAGCCAGACTAGCGGGGGGGCAGGGGAGACCCAGTACTTC. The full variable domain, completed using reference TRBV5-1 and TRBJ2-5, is KAGVTQTPRYLIKTRGQQVTLSCSPISGHRSVSWYQQTPGQGLQFLFEYFSETQRNKGNFPGRFSGRQFSNSRSEMNVSTLELGDSALYLCASSQTSGGAGETQYFGPGTRLLVL.

The CDR3 DNA is TGTGCCAGCTCAAAACCGGGAGCCCCCTACAATGAGCAGTTCTTC. Encoded protein: CASSKPGAPYNEQFF. The J gene is TRBJ2-1, the V gene TRBV18; D might be TRBD2 (6 bases). V lost 5 bases and J 2 bases, leaving 13 bases between the germline ends. Germline V lookup: CDR1 KGHSH, CDR2 LQKENI. The CDR3 loop spans 15 amino acids.

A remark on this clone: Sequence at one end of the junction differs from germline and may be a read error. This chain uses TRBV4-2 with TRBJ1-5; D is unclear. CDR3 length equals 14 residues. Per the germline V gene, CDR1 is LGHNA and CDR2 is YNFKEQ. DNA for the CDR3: TGTGCTAGCAGCCAATTGGACGAAAATCAGCCCCAGCATTTT. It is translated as CASSQLDENQPQHF.

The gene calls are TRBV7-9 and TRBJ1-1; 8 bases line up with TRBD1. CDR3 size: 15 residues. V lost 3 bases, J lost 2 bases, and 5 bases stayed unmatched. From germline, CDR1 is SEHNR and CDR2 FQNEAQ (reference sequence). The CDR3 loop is CASSFIQGANTEAFF. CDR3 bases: TGTGCCAGCAGCTTTATCCAGGGGGCTAACACTGAAGCTTTCTTT.

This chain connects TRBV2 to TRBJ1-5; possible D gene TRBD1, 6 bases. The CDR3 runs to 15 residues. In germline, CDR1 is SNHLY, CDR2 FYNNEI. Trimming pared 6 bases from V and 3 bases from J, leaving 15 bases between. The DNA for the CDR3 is TGTGCCAGCAGAGGGCTTGCAGGGGCCAATCAGCCCCAGCATTTT. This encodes CASRGLAGANQPQHF. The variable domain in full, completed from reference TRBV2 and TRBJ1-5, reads EPEVTQTPSHQVTQMGQEVILRCVPISNHLYFYWYRQILGQKVEFLVSFYNNEISEKSEIFDDQFSVERPDGSNFTLKIRSTKLEDSAMYFCASRGLAGANQPQHFGDGTRLSIL.

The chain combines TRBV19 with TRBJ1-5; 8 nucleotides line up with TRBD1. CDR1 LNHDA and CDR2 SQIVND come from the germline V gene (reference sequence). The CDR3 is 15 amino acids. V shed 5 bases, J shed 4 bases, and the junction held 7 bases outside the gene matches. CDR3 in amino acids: CASSSPTGVNQPQHF. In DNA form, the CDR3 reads TGTGCCAGTAGTTCCCCGACAGGGGTAAATCAGCCCCAGCATTTT.

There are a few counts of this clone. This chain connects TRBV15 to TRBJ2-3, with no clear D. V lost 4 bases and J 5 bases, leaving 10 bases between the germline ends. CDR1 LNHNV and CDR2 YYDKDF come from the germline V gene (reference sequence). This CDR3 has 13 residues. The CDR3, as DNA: TGTGCCACCAGCACCTCTAGGAAAGATACGCAGTATTTT. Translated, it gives CATSTSRKDTQYF.

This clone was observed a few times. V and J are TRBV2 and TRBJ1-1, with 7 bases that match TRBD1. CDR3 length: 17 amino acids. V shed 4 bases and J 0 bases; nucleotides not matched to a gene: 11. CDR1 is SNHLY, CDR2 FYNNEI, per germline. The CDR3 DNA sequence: TGTGCCAGCAGTGCCGCCCGGGACAGCACTCTGAACACTGAAGCTTTCTTT. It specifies CASSAARDSTLNTEAFF.

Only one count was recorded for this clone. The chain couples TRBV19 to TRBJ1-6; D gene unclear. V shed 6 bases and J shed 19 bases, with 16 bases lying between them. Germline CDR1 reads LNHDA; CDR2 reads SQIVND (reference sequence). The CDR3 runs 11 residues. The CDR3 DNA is TGTGCCAGTAGGGACGGACCGCTGGTTCACTTT. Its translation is CASRDGPLVHF.

CDR3 residues: CASSEEGLAYGYTF. Here the CDR3 DNA reads TGTGCCAGCAGCGAAGAGGGACTCGCCTATGGCTACACCTTC. The chain carries TRBV7-8 and TRBJ1-2, with D perhaps TRBD1 (5 bases). The CDR3 consists of 14 residues. Germline assignment: CDR1 SGHVS and CDR2 FQNEAQ. V was cut by 5 bases and J by 4 bases, with 14 bases left in between.

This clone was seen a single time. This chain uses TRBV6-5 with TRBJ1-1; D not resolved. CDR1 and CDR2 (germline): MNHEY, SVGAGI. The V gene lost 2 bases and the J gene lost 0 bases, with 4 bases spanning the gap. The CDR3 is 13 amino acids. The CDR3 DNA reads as TGTGCCAGCAGTTACGGAATGAACACTGAAGCTTTCTTT. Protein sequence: CASSYGMNTEAFF.